The text below deals with one T cell receptor (beta chain). The data originate from a study of blood T cell repertoires in COVID-19. The wider study: Spain, Italy and the United States supplied samples that represented acute and convalescent COVID-19. T cells, B-cell-depleted T cells, or PBMCs supplied cDNA or gDNA.

CDR1 and CDR2 from the germline V gene are MNHNY and SVGAGI (reference sequence). The CDR3 length is 14 residues. The ends lost 5 bases at V and 2 bases at J; junction bases unmatched: 4. Original processing notes: Amplification from reference gene primers served as the basis for estimated nucleated cell counts. TCRdb's copy holds only in-frame clones and misses some; the assay was immunoSEQ multiplex PCR. V, J and clone size reflect that table, while D and trimming were determined from the DNA. The sample shows about 45,000 clones, 85% to 95% of them seen only once. The sample taken for sequencing was peripheral blood. This TCR came from a human donor in a cohort sampled during active COVID-19. This chain uses TRBV6-6 with TRBJ2-3; 7 bases line up with TRBD1. Written as DNA, the CDR3 is TGTGCCAGCAGTCCGGACAGGATCACAGATACGCAGTATTTT. It is translated as CASSPDRITDTQYF.